A single T cell receptor (beta chain) is shown here with its context. Its antigen is not known. This record belongs to a study of Ad26.COV2.S vaccination and SARS-CoV-2 variants. Study-level background: Ad26.COV2.S given intramuscularly, once or twice 56 days apart. Study-level points and caveats: Responses of T cells in total may have been underestimated by the TCR breadth and depth analyses.

Some clones are missing from TCRdb's copy, which holds only in-frame ones; the method was immunoSEQ multiplex PCR. The table has roughly 350,000 clones, around nine tenths seen once. Treatment of the sample: around 19 received Ad26.COV2.S at low or high dose, single or two shots; several received placebo; per-sample allocation not given. It was on day 63 after the first vaccine or placebo injection that samples were taken. The receptor was isolated from a person aged 18-60 years who received the Ad26.COV2.S COVID-19 vaccine or a placebo. This specimen consisted of peripheral blood, obtained in a trial of Ad26.COV2.S vaccine versus placebo.

CDR3 loop: CASSLTPSGGNTGELFF. CDR3 nucleotides: TGTGCCAGCAGCTTAACGCCCAGCGGGGGGAACACCGGGGAGCTGTTTTTT. The chain combines TRBV7-3 with TRBJ2-2, with TRBD2 matching over 8 bases. Trimming took 0 bases from V and 1 from J; bases not matched to a gene: 4. Germline CDR1 SGHTA, CDR2 FQGTGA. CDR3 size: 17 residues.